One sample yielded the 16 T cell receptor beta chains listed below, sequenced in a study of beta chain features in type 1 diabetes (dated by TCRdb to the late 2010s). What the work shows at the level of the full study, not this receptor alone: In all four CD4+ subsets, TCRB CDR3 length was moderately but significantly shorter in type 1 diabetes patients.

Receptors were amplified or captured by the immunoSEQ multiplex PCR assay. The entire isolated RNA was reverse transcribed using the High Capacity cDNA Reverse Transcription Kit, and thus expressed TCRB transcripts were sequenced. TCRdb took this table from immuneACCESS and kept in-frame rearrangements with V and J called. Such tables lack part of the clones; where checked against another copy, unresolved V genes explain under half of the gap, and the rest is unexplained. This sample has about 160,000 clones in its table, and almost 8% of those were observed once. Jointly, the top ten make up under 0.6% of the sample. What these receptors recognize is not known. Specimen: central memory CD4+ T cells from blood. These receptors came from a man aged 18-30 years with type 1 diabetes.

The chain has TRBV11-2 and TRBJ2-2; 13 bases are shared with TRBD2. Germline loops: CDR1 SGHAT, CDR2 FQNNGV. The CDR3 contains 19 residues. V lost 0 bases to trimming and J lost 3 bases; unmatched junction nucleotides: 7. CDR3 protein: CASSLEARLAGGYTGELFF. Written as DNA, the CDR3 is TGTGCCAGCAGCTTAGAGGCGCGACTAGCGGGAGGATACACCGGGGAGCTGTTTTTT.

This chain connects TRBV10-3 to TRBJ1-2; 8 bases align to TRBD1. The germline CDR1 and CDR2 sequences are ENHRY and SYGVKD. V trimming: 7 bases; J trimming: 1 base; junction bases outside the gene matches: 8. The CDR3 loop spans 15 amino acids. CDR3 amino acids: CAITKDRDNNYGYTF. The CDR3 coding sequence is TGTGCCATCACCAAGGACAGGGACAATAACTATGGCTACACCTTC.

This clone showed up just a few times. The chain uses TRBV6-5 and TRBJ2-7, with 11 positions matching TRBD2. V was pared by 1 base and J by 3 bases, with 2 bases of the junction left unmatched. The CDR3 length is 15 residues. CDR1 is MNHEY, CDR2 SVGAGI, per germline. CDR3 amino acids: CASSYFGTSGYEQYF. For the CDR3, the DNA is TGTGCCAGCAGTTACTTCGGGACTAGCGGCTACGAGCAGTACTTC.

This clone has only a few counts. This rearrangement joins TRBV21-1 to TRBJ2-7; TRBD2 is taken as the D call from the table, unchecked against the DNA. TRBV21-1 counts as a pseudogene. The CDR3 has 17 amino acids. The CDR3 nucleotides are TGTGCCAGCAGCAAAAAGGGGGGGACTAGTGCTTCCTACGAGCAGTACTTC. It translates to CASSKKGGTSASYEQYF.

This clone has a handful of counts. V gene TRBV29-1 combines with J gene TRBJ1-1; D is unclear. Germline V lookup: CDR1 SQVTM, CDR2 ANQGSEA. The V end lost 8 bases, the J end lost 1 base, and 8 bases lay between the germline ends. This CDR3 is 11 amino acids long. Here the CDR3 reads CSSAENTEAFF. CDR3 DNA: TGCAGCTCCGCAGAGAACACTGAAGCTTTCTTT.

In DNA form, the CDR3 reads TGTGCCAGCAGTTTTCGAACAGGGGAAGAGACCCAGTACTTC. Encoded protein: CASSFRTGEETQYF. This chain connects TRBV6-6 to TRBJ2-5, with 7 bases fitting TRBD1. This CDR3 has 14 amino acids. Trimming took 4 bases from V and 3 from J; bases not matched to a gene: 5. Germline V gene sequence: CDR1 MNHNY, CDR2 SVGAGI (reference sequence).

The chain is built from TRBV15 and TRBJ1-2; 7 bases match TRBD1. This CDR3 comprises 15 residues. Germline V lookup: CDR1 LNHNV, CDR2 YYDKDF (reference sequence). Trimming at V came to 3 bases and at J to 3 bases, leaving 7 bases not matched to a gene. CDR3 residues: CATSRYRGLDYGYTF. The CDR3 nucleotides are TGTGCCACCAGCAGGTACAGGGGATTGGACTATGGCTACACCTTC.

J is TRBJ2-4 and V is TRBV7-2; the D gene is possibly TRBD2 (6 bases). V lost 5 bases and J 11 bases, leaving 16 bases between the germline ends. The CDR3 contains 13 residues. Germline V gives CDR1 SGHTA, CDR2 FQGNSA. This chain's CDR3 is CASSTGLLVVQYF. The CDR3 DNA is TGTGCCAGCAGCACCGGACTACTCGTCGTTCAGTACTTC. Full variable domain (rest looked up from reference TRBV7-2 and TRBJ2-4): GAGVSQSPSNKVTEKGKDVELRCDPISGHTALYWYRQSLGQGLEFLIYFQGNSAPDKSGLPSDRFSAERTGGSVSTLTIQRTQQEDSAVYLCASSTGLLVVQYFGAGTRLSVL.

This clone was observed a few times. The chain couples TRBV4-2 to TRBJ2-1; 10 bases line up with TRBD2. CDR3 length: 16 residues. Germline V lookup: CDR1 LGHNA, CDR2 YNFKEQ. Unmatched junction bases numbered 8, after V lost 4 bases and J lost 5 bases. The CDR3 region is CASSLQGLAYDNEQFF. The CDR3 DNA follows: TGTGCCAGCAGCCTTCAGGGACTAGCGTATGACAATGAGCAGTTCTTC.

This chain joins TRBV10-3 and TRBJ2-1, with 10 bases matching TRBD2. The germline CDR1 and CDR2 sequences are ENHRY and SYGVKD. This CDR3 contains 15 residues. With 0 bases clipped from V and 7 bases from J, the junction kept 3 bases outside the gene matches. The CDR3 DNA reads as TGTGCCATCAGTGAGTCGCTAGCGGGGGCAAATGAGCAGTTCTTC. It is translated as CAISESLAGANEQFF.

This clone was detected many times. The chain has TRBV7-2 and TRBJ2-3; perhaps TRBD1 as D (6 bases). The CDR3 loop spans 16 amino acids. The germline V and J ends were trimmed by 1 base and 1 base, with 12 bases remaining between them. CDR1 and CDR2 (germline): SGHTA, FQGNSA. The CDR3 sequence: CASSLGLDRRTDTQYF. CDR3 sequence (DNA): TGTGCCAGCAGCTTAGGTCTGGACAGACGCACAGATACGCAGTATTTT.

This chain uses TRBV2 with TRBJ2-3; the match to TRBD1 covers 10 bases. The V gene's germline CDR1 is SNHLY and CDR2 FYNNEI. With V trimmed by 3 bases and J by 2 bases, 5 bases remained unmatched. The CDR3 totals 16 residues. DNA of the CDR3: TGTGCCAGCAGTGACTTGGGGACAGGGGCCACAGATACGCAGTATTTT. Amino acid sequence: CASSDLGTGATDTQYF.

This clone was observed many times. The chain recombines TRBV28 with TRBJ2-1; 8 nucleotides agree with TRBD2. V shed 6 bases, J shed 7 bases, and the junction held 11 bases outside the gene matches. Germline lookup yields CDR1 MDHEN and CDR2 SYDVKM. The CDR3 consists of 15 residues. The CDR3: CASSLGGATGNEQFF. The CDR3 DNA is TGTGCCAGCAGCCTCGGGGGGGCCACTGGGAATGAGCAGTTCTTC.

This clone was seen a few times. A junction boundary mismatches the germline segment, possibly from a read error. The chain links TRBV28 to TRBJ1-2; 7 bases map to TRBD1. This CDR3 has 12 amino acids. Germline V gene data show CDR1 as MDHEN and CDR2 as SYDVKM. The CDR3 region has the DNA TGTGCCAGCAGCACCACCGACAGGGTGTCGGAATTC. The encoded protein is CASSTTDRVSEF.

This clone was seen a few times. The chain employs TRBV29-1 and TRBJ1-1; D gene uncertain. The germline V gene encodes CDR1 SQVTM and CDR2 ANQGSEA. The ends were cut back, 5 bases at V and 8 bases at J, with 15 bases in the middle. CDR3 length: 12 residues. The CDR3 loop reads CSVKWKDMEAFF. CDR3 sequence (DNA): TGCAGCGTTAAGTGGAAAGACATGGAAGCTTTCTTT.

V and J are TRBV19 and TRBJ2-2, with a weak D call TRBD1 (5 bases). V lost 10 bases and J 1 base, leaving 10 bases between the germline ends. This CDR3 has 13 amino acids. Germline assignment: CDR1 LNHDA and CDR2 SQIVND (reference sequence). For the CDR3, the DNA is TGTGCCACGTCTCAGGGGAACACCGGGGAGCTGTTTTTT. Its translation: CATSQGNTGELFF.